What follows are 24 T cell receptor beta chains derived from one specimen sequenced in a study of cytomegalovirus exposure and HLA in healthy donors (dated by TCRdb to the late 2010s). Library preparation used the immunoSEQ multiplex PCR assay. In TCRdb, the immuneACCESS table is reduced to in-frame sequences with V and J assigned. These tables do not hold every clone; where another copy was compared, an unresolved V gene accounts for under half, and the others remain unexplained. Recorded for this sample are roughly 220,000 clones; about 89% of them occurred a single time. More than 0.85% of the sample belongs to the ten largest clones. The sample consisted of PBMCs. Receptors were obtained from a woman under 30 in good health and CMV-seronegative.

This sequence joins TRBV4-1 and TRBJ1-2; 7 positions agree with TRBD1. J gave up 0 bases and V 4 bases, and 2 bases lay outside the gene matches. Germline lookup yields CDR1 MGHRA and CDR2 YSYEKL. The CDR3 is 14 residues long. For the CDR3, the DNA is TGCGCCAGCAGCCGGGACAGAACTAACTATGGCTACACCTTC. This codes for CASSRDRTNYGYTF.

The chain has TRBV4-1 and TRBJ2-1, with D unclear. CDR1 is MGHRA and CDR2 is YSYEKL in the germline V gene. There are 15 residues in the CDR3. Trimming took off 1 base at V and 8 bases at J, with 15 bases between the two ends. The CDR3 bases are TGCGCCAGCAGCCAAGTCGCCACCCCAACGGATGAGCAGTTCTTC. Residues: CASSQVATPTDEQFF.

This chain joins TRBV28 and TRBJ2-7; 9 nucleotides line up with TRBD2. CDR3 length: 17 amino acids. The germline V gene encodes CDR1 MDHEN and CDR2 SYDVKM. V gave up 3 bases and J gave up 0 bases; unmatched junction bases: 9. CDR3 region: CASSLPSGNPISYEQYF. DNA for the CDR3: TGTGCCAGCAGTTTGCCTAGCGGGAATCCAATCTCCTACGAGCAGTACTTC.

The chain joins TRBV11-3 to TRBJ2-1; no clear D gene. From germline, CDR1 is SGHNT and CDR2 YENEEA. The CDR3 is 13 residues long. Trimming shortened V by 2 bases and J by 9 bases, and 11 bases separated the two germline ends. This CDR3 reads CASSLRLTFEQFF. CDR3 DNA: TGTGCCAGCAGCTTAAGACTGACGTTTGAGCAGTTCTTC.

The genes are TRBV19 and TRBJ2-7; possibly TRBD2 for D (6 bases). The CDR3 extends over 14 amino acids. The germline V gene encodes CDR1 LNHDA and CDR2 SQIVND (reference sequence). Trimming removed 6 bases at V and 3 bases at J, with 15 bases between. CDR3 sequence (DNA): TGTGCCAGTAGCCTAATCTCCGGGAGCTACGAGCAGTACTTC. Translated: CASSLISGSYEQYF.

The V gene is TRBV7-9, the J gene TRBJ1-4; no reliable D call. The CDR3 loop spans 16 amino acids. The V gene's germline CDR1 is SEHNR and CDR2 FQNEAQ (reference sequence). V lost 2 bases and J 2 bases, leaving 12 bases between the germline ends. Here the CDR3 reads CASSLSGFSTNEKLFF. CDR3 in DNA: TGTGCCAGCAGCTTATCTGGGTTTAGCACTAATGAAAAACTGTTTTTT.

The CDR3 DNA reads as TGTGCCAGCAGCACTCGACAGGGAACCTACGAGCAGTACTTC. Translating gives CASSTRQGTYEQYF. The chain is built from TRBV7-9 and TRBJ2-7; 7 bases match TRBD1. The CDR3 has 14 residues. Trimming cost V 5 bases and J 2 bases; bases outside gene matches: 6. CDR1 is SEHNR, CDR2 FQNEAQ, per germline (reference sequence). Complete variable domain (other parts from reference TRBV7-9 and TRBJ2-7): DTGVSQNPRHKITKRGQNVTFRCDPISEHNRLYWYRQTLGQGPEFLTYFQNEAQLEKSRLLSDRFSAERPKGSFSTLEIQRTEQGDSAMYLCASSTRQGTYEQYFGPGTRLTVT.

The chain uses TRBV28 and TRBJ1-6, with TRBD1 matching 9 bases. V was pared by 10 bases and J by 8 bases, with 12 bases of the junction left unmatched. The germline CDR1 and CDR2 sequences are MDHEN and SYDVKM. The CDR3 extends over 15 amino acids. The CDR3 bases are TGTGCCATCCCCTCCGACAGGGGGTTACATTCACCCCTCCACTTT. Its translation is CAIPSDRGLHSPLHF.

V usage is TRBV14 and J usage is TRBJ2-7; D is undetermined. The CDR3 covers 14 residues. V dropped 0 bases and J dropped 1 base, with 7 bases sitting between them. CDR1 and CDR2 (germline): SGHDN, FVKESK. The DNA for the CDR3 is TGTGCCAGCAGCCAAGATGACACTTCCTACGAGCAGTACTTC. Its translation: CASSQDDTSYEQYF.

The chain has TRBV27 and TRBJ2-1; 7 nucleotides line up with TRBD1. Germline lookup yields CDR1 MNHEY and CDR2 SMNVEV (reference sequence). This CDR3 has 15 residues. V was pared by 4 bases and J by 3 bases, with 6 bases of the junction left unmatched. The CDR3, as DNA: TGTGCCAGCAGTTCCCGGACAGGTCTCTACAATGAGCAGTTCTTC. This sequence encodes CASSSRTGLYNEQFF.

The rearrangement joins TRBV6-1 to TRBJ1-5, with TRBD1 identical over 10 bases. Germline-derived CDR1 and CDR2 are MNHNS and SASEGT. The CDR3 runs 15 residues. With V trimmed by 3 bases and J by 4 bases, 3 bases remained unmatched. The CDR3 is CASSDRQGANQPQHF. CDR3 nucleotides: TGTGCCAGCAGTGACAGACAGGGGGCGAATCAGCCCCAGCATTTT.

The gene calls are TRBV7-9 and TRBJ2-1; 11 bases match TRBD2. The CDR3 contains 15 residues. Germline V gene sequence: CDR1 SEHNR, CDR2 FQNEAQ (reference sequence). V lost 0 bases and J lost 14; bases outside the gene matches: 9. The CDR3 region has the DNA TGTGCCAGCAGCTTAGCTGGGGTAGCGGGAGGGAGGGAGTTCTTC. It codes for CASSLAGVAGGREFF.

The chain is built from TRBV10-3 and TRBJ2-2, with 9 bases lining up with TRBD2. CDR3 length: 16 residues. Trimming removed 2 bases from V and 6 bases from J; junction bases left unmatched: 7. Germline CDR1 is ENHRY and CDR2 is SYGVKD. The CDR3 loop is CAISELAGGEAGELFF. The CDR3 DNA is TGTGCCATCAGTGAGCTGGCGGGAGGGGAGGCCGGGGAGCTGTTTTTT.

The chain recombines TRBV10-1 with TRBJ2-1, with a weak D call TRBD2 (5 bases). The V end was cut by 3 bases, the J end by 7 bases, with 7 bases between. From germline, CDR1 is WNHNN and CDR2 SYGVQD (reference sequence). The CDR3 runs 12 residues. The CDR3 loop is CASSDPGNEQFF. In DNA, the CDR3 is TGCGCCAGCAGTGATCCGGGGAATGAGCAGTTCTTC.

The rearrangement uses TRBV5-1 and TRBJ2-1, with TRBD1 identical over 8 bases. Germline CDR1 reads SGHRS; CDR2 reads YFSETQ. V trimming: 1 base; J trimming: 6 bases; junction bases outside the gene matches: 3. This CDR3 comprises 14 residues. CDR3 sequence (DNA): TGCGCCAGCAGCTTGAGACAGGGGAGCAATGAGCAGTTCTTC. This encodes CASSLRQGSNEQFF.

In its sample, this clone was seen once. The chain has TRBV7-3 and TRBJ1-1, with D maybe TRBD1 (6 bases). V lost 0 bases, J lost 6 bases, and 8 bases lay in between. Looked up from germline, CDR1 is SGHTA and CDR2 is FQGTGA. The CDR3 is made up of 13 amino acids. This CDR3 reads CASSLTGGPEAFF. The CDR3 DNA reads TGTGCCAGCAGCTTAACCGGGGGGCCTGAAGCTTTCTTT. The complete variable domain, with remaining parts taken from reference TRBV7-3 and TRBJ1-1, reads GAGVSQTPSNKVTEKGKYVELRCDPISGHTALYWYRQSLGQGPEFLIYFQGTGAADDSGLPNDRFFAVRPEGSVSTLKIQRTERGDSAVYLCASSLTGGPEAFFGQGTRLTVV.

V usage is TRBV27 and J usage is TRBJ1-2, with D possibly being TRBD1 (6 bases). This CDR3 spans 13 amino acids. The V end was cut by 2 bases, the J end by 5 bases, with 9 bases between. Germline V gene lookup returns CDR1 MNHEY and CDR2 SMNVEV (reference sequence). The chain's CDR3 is CASSLNRAYGYTF. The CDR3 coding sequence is TGTGCCAGCAGTTTAAACAGGGCATATGGCTACACCTTC.

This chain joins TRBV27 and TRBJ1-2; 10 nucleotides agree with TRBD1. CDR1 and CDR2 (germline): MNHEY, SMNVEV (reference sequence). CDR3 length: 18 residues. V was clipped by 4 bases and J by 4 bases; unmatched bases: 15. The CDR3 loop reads CASSYRGGTGVLGYGYTF. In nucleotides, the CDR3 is TGTGCCAGCAGTTATCGGGGGGGGACAGGGGTCCTAGGCTATGGCTACACCTTC.

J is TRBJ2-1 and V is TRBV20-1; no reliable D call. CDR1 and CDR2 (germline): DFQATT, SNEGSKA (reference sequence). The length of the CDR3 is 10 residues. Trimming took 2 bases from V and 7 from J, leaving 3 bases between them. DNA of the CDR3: TGCAGTGCTAGAACAAATGAGCAGTTCTTC. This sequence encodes CSARTNEQFF.

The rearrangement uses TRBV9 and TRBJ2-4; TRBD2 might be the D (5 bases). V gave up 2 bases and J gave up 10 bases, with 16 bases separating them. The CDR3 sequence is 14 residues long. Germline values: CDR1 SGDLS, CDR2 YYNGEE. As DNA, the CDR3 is TGTGCCAGCAGCGTGAGGGAAAATCTTGGGATTCAGTACTTC. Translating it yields CASSVRENLGIQYF.

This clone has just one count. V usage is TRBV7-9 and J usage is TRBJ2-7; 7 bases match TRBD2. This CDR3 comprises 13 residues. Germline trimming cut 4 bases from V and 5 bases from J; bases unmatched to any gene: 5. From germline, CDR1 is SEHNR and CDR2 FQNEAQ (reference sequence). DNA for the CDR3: TGTGCCAGCAGCTCGGGGACTATGAACGAGCAGTACTTC. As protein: CASSSGTMNEQYF.

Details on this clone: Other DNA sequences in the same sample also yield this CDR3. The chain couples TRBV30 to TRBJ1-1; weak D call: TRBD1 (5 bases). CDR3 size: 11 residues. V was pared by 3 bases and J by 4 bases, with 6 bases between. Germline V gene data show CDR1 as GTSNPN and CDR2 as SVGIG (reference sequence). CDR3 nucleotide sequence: TGTGCCTGGAGCAGGGTCACTGAAGCTTTCTTT. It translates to CAWSRVTEAFF.

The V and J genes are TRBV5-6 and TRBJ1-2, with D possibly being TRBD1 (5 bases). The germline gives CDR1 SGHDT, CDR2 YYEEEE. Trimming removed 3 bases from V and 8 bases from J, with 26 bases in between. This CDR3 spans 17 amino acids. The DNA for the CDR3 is TGTGCCAGCAGCTCCCTCGAGCAGGGAATCGGCAATCTGGGCTACACCTTC. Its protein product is CASSSLEQGIGNLGYTF.

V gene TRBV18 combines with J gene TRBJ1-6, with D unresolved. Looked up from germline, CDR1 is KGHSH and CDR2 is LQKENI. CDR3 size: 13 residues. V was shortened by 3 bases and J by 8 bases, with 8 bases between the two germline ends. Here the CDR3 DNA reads TGTGCCAGCTCACCCCTCCCGGATTCACCCCTCCACTTT. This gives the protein CASSPLPDSPLHF.